The clone carrying this T cell receptor beta chain was seen a few times. The sample comes from a study of blood T cell repertoires in COVID-19. Followed longitudinally, the Seattle patients had been enrolled during active infection. In the original workflow: Estimation of nucleated cell counts was performed using reference gene primer amplification. The table came from immunoSEQ multiplex PCR; TCRdb's copy has only in-frame clones and leaves some out. That table is the source of V, J and clone size, and D and trimming were worked out from the DNA. The data show roughly 120,000 clones, approximately 74% seen once. The CDR3 totals 14 residues.

V and J are TRBV21-1 and TRBJ2-1; whether TRBD2, the table's D call, matches the DNA was not checked. TRBV21-1 is a pseudogene locus. This sequence originates from an older man with COVID-19, enrolled during active disease. The material sequenced was peripheral blood. This CDR3 is CASLEGPKSKGQFF. CDR3 DNA sequence: TGTGCCAGCCTAGAGGGTCCCAAATCAAAGGGGCAGTTCTTC.